This TCR beta chain came from a study of spatial heterogeneity in lung cancer. The CDR3 is 14 residues long. Trimming cost V 5 bases and J 4 bases, with 13 bases left between them. Germline V lookup: CDR1 SGHRS, CDR2 YFSETQ. The time point: sample taken at primary tumor resection. Frozen PBMC, nontumor lung or tumor provided whole RNA, which was sequenced unsorted. TCRdb re-called the 5' RACE reads through MiXCR, storing one row per CDR3 protein. The table lists some 78,000 distinct CDR3 sequences, around 7.3% of them singletons, with almost 7% in the top ten. The sequence derives from a male donor with early-stage non-small cell lung cancer. This specimen was PBMCs, taken at surgery. V gene TRBV5-1 combines with J gene TRBJ2-1; unclear D gene. CDR3 region: CASSVEIRYNEQFF. The DNA of the CDR3 is TGCGCCAGCAGTGTAGAAATACGATACAATGAGCAGTTCTTC.